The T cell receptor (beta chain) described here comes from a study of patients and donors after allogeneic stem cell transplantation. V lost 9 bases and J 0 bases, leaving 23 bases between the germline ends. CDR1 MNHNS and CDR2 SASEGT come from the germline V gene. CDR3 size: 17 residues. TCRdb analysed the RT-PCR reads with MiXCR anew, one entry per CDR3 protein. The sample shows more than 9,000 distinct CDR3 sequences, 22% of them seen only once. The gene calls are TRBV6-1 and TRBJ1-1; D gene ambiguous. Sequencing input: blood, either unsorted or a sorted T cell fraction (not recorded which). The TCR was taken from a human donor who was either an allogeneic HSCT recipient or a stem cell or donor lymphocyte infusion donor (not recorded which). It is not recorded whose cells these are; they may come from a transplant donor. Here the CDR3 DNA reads TGTGCCAGTTCTCTAAAGACCTTGGCAGGCATGAACACTGAAGCTTTCTTT. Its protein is CASSLKTLAGMNTEAFF.